The entry that follows covers one TCR beta chain sequence. Its specificity is not known. Trimming cost V 4 bases and J 3 bases; bases outside gene matches: 9. There are 18 residues in the CDR3. The germline CDR1 and CDR2 sequences are SEHNR and FQNEAQ (reference sequence). The sample originates from a study of OX40 agonist ivuxolimab in advanced cancers. For the study at large: A partial response was reached by three patients: one with hepatocellular carcinoma and two with cutaneous melanoma.

Here immunoSEQ multiplex PCR was the method, and the copy in TCRdb shows in-frame clones only, minus some. The sample gives tens of thousands of clones, 90% of which show up once; approximately 0.3% is in the top ten. Points from the study as a whole: Individuals who were partial responders at 0.1-3.0 mg/kg had clonal expansion that ranked among the lowest.

The genes are TRBV7-9 and TRBJ2-3, with 14 bases identical to TRBD2. The sequencing used CD4+ or CD8+ T cells sorted from blood, collected in a trial of the OX40 agonist ivuxolimab. This TCR came from an adult with an advanced solid tumor such as melanoma, head and neck, liver or kidney cancer. The CDR3 nucleotides read TGTGCCAGCAGCTCCGGGACTAGCGGGGGCGGGGTTACAGATACGCAGTATTTT. Residues: CASSSGTSGGGVTDTQYF.